The next 15 T cell receptor beta chains were all read from a single sample in a study of early T cells in non-severe SARS-CoV-2 infection. Using its own MiXCR run on the 5' RACE reads, TCRdb lists one record per CDR3 protein. The sample shows 75,000 to 80,000 distinct CDR3 sequences, 15% to 18% of them seen only once. The source material was whole blood. The receptors shown here come from an adult who was a healthcare worker with PCR-confirmed SARS-CoV-2 infection or an uninfected control (not recorded which).

The chain employs TRBV14 and TRBJ2-4; D is perhaps TRBD2 (6 bases). CDR1 and CDR2 (germline): SGHDN, FVKESK. With 7 bases removed from V and 4 bases from J, the gap between germline ends came to 20 bases. The CDR3 consists of 16 residues. The CDR3 sequence: CASTSLSPGTKNIQYF. For the CDR3, the DNA is TGTGCCAGCACCTCTCTTAGCCCCGGGACTAAAAACATTCAGTACTTC.

V and J are TRBV6-2 or TRBV6-3 and TRBJ2-5; maybe TRBD2 (6 bases). CDR3 length: 14 amino acids. Germline V gene data show CDR1 as MNHEY and CDR2 as SVGEGT. Between the trimmed V and J ends, which lost 6 bases and 1 base, there was a span of 12 bases. The CDR3 coding sequence is TGTGCCAGCAGGCCGGCCGGGAGCCAAGAGACCCAGTACTTC. It codes for CASRPAGSQETQYF.

V gene TRBV3-1 combines with J gene TRBJ1-2; D is unresolved. From germline, CDR1 is LGHDT and CDR2 YNNKEL (reference sequence). Trimming took off 1 base at V and 8 bases at J, with 8 bases between the two ends. The CDR3 is 12 residues long. CDR3 sequence (DNA): TGTGCCAGCAGCCAAGGTCAGGCCGGCTACACCTTC. This translates into CASSQGQAGYTF.

The rearrangement joins TRBV7-2 to TRBJ1-5; D is uncertain. V was clipped by 5 bases and J by 2 bases, with 13 bases between them. The CDR3 has 15 residues. CDR1 is SGHTA and CDR2 is FQGNSA in the germline V gene. The CDR3 spells CASSAQLGGNQPQHF. The CDR3 DNA reads TGTGCCAGCAGCGCTCAACTCGGGGGCAATCAGCCCCAGCATTTT.

The rearrangement uses TRBV2 and TRBJ2-5, with 9 bases aligning to TRBD1. Trimming cost V 9 bases and J 5 bases; bases outside gene matches: 10. This CDR3 is built from 14 residues. The germline gives CDR1 SNHLY, CDR2 FYNNEI. CDR3 sequence reads: CARWTGVVAETQYF. For the CDR3, the DNA is TGTGCCAGGTGGACAGGGGTAGTCGCCGAGACCCAGTACTTC.

The rearrangement joins TRBV29-1 to TRBJ1-1; D is ambiguous. This CDR3 has 13 residues. Trimming removed 2 bases from V and 4 bases from J, with 11 bases in between. Germline loops: CDR1 SQVTM, CDR2 ANQGSEA. CDR3 nucleotides: TGCAGCGTTGAACGCGTGGGCTCCACTGAAGCTTTCTTT. Translation gives CSVERVGSTEAFF.

This clonotype came up a few times. This chain connects TRBV6-1 to TRBJ1-5, with D perhaps TRBD1 (5 bases). This CDR3 has 14 residues. CDR1 and CDR2 from the germline V gene are MNHNS and SASEGT. Trimming removed 7 bases at V and 7 bases at J, with 17 bases between. CDR3 bases: TGTGCCAGCACCTCGAGCAGGGCGGCCCAGCCCCAGCATTTT. Its translation: CASTSSRAAQPQHF.

The chain recombines TRBV29-1 with TRBJ2-3; 8 bases line up with TRBD2. This CDR3 region has 16 residues. Germline CDR1 reads SQVTM; CDR2 reads ANQGSEA. The V segment lost 6 bases and the J segment 0 bases; nucleotides outside the gene matches: 11. CDR3 nucleotides: TGCAGCGTCCTTACCCGACTAGCGCACAGCACAGATACGCAGTATTTT. This translates into CSVLTRLAHSTDTQYF.

This clonotype turned up a few times. The chain links TRBV7-9 to TRBJ2-1; 7 bases map to TRBD2. V dropped 1 base and J dropped 9; count of bases not matched to a gene: 3. The CDR3 has 13 amino acids. Germline V CDR1 and CDR2: SEHNR, FQNEAQ (reference sequence). CDR3 residues: CASSLDTSVEQFF. CDR3 sequence (DNA): TGTGCCAGCAGCTTAGATACTAGCGTTGAGCAGTTCTTC.

The chain uses TRBV11-2 and TRBJ2-1; 7 bases align to TRBD1. CDR3 length: 13 residues. The germline V gene has CDR1 SGHAT and CDR2 FQNNGV. The ends lost 8 bases at V and 7 bases at J; junction bases unmatched: 8. The DNA for the CDR3 is TGTGCCAGCGGCCGGGACAGTCTAAATGAGCAGTTCTTC. Amino acid sequence: CASGRDSLNEQFF.

This clonotype was seen only once. The chain couples TRBV27 to TRBJ2-7; 8 nucleotides align to TRBD1. This CDR3 contains 18 residues. V dropped 0 bases and J dropped 7; count of bases not matched to a gene: 17. CDR1 is MNHEY and CDR2 is SMNVEV in the germline V gene (reference sequence). The CDR3 loop reads CASSLSTANPDRVGEQYF. The CDR3 DNA is TGTGCCAGCAGTTTATCCACCGCAAACCCGGACAGGGTGGGGGAGCAGTACTTC.

This clonotype was seen repeatedly, ten times or more. The chain joins TRBV23-1 to TRBJ2-7; 8 positions agree with TRBD1. TRBV23-1 is classed as an ORF, of uncertain function. The junction had 12 bases not matched to a gene; V was cut back by 11 bases and J by 6 bases. This CDR3 is built from 13 residues. This CDR3 reads CALRGRGLCEQYF. Written as DNA, the CDR3 is TGCGCCCTTAGGGGCAGGGGGCTCTGCGAGCAGTACTTC.

The J gene is TRBJ2-7, the V gene TRBV7-8, with 7 bases that match TRBD1. Trimming took 5 bases from V and 3 from J; bases not matched to a gene: 7. Germline lookup yields CDR1 SGHVS and CDR2 FQNEAQ. This CDR3 contains 14 residues. This chain's CDR3 is CASSTPTGIYEQYF. Written as DNA, the CDR3 is TGTGCCAGCAGCACCCCGACAGGGATCTACGAGCAGTACTTC.

The rearrangement links TRBV27 to TRBJ1-1; D remains ambiguous. Germline V lookup: CDR1 MNHEY, CDR2 SMNVEV (reference sequence). Trimming took 3 bases from V and 3 from J, leaving 8 bases between them. This CDR3 contains 13 residues. CDR3: CASSFLRDTEAFF. The CDR3 DNA sequence: TGTGCCAGCAGTTTCCTCCGGGACACTGAAGCTTTCTTT.

This clonotype was found many times. J is TRBJ2-3 and V is TRBV10-2; no clear D gene. Germline assignment: CDR1 WSHSY and CDR2 SAAADI. Trimming left V 4 bases short and J 5 bases short, with 7 bases between. CDR3 length equals 12 residues. The CDR3 DNA sequence: TGCGCCAGCAGTGTTCACCTAGATACGCAGTATTTT. It codes for CASSVHLDTQYF.